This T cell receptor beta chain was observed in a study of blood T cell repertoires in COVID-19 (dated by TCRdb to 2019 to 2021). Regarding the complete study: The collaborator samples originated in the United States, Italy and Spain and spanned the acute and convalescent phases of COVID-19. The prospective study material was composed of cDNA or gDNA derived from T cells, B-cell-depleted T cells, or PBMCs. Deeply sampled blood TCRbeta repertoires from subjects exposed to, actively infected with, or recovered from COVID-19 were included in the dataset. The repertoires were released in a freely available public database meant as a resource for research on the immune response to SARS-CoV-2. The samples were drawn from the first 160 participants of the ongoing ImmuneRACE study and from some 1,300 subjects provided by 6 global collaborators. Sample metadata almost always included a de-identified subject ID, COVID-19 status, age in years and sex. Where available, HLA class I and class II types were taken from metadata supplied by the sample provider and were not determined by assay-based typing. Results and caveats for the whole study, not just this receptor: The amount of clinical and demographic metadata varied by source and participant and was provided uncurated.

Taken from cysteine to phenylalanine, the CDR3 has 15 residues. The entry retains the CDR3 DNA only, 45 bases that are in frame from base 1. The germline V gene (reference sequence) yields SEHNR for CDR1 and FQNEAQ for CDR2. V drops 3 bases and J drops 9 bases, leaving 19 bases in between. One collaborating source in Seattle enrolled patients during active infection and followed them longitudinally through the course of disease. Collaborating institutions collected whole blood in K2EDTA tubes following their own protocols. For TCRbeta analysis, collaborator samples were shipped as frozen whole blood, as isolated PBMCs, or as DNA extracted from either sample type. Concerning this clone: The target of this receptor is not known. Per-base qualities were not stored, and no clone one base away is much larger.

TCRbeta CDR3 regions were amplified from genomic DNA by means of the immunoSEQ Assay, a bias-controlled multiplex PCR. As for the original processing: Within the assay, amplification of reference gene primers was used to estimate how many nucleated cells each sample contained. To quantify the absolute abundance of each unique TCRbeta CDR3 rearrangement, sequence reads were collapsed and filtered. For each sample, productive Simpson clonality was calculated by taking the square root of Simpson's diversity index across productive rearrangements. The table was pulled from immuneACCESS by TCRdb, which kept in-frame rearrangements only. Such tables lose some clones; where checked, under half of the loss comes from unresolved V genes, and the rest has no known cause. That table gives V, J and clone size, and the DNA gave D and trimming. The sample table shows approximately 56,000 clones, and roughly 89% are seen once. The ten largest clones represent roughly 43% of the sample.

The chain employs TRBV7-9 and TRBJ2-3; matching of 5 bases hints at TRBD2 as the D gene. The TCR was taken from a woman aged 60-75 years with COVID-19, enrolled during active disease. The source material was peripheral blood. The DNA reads TGTGCCAGCAGCTTGGGAGATGCTTCCGTAGGGACGCAGTATTTT. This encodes CASSLGDASVGTQYF.